Sequencing of this TCR beta chain was carried out in a study of blood T cell repertoires in COVID-19. V was pared by 5 bases and J by 4 bases, with 11 bases between. The germline V gene encodes CDR1 SEHNR and CDR2 FQNEAQ (reference sequence). The CDR3 runs 14 residues. The table came from immunoSEQ multiplex PCR; TCRdb's copy has only in-frame clones and leaves some out. This sample carries 70,000 to 90,000 clones, about four fifths of them seen once, and the ten largest clones take nearly 25%. The sample consisted of peripheral blood. V gene TRBV7-9 combines with J gene TRBJ1-4, with a weak D call TRBD1 (5 bases). This receptor was identified in a human donor in a cohort sampled during active COVID-19. The CDR3: CASSPGQINEKLFF. Written as DNA, the CDR3 is TGTGCCAGCAGCCCTGGACAAATTAATGAAAAACTGTTTTTT.